This T cell receptor (beta chain) was sequenced during a study of tumor-infiltrating T cells and Merkel cell polyomavirus. Study-level information: CD8+ T cells recognized the Merkel cell polyomavirus KLL epitope. Median follow-up was 2.7 years, ranging from about 1.1 to 6.0 years.

All patients' tumors stained robustly positive for Merkel cell polyomavirus Large T antigen by immunohistochemistry. This CDR3 spans 15 amino acids. Trimming took off 3 bases at V and 5 bases at J, with 14 bases between the two ends. Looked up from germline, CDR1 is PRHDT and CDR2 is FYEKMQ (reference sequence). Some clones are missing from TCRdb's copy, which holds only in-frame ones; the method was immunoSEQ multiplex PCR. This table has 26,000 or so clones, about 90% appearing once. Sequencing used lymph node tissue. This clonotype was obtained from a man aged 50 or older with Merkel cell carcinoma. The rearrangement uses TRBV13 and TRBJ1-5; D is unclear. CDR3 bases: TGTGCCAGCAGCTTGGTCTACTCAGGCCATCAGCCCCAGCATTTT. Its translation: CASSLVYSGHQPQHF.